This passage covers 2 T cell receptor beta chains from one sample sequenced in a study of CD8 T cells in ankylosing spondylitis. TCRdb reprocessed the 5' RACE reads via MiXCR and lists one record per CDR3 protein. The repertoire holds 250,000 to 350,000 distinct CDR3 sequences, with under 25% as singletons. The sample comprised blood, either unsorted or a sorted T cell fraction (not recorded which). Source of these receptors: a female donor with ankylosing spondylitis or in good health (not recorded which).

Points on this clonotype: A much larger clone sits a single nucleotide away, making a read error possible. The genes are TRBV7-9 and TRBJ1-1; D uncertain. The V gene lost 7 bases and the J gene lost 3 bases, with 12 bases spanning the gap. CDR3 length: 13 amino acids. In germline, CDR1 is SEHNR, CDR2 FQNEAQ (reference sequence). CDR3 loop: CASTGRPHTEAFF. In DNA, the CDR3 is TGTGCCAGCACCGGACGGCCGCACACTGAAGCTTTCTTT. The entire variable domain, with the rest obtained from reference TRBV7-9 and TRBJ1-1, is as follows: DTGVSQNPRHKITKRGQNVTFRCDPISEHNRLYWYRQTLGQGPEFLTYFQNEAQLEKSRLLSDRFSAERPKGSFSTLEIQRTEQGDSAMYLCASTGRPHTEAFFGQGTRLTVV.

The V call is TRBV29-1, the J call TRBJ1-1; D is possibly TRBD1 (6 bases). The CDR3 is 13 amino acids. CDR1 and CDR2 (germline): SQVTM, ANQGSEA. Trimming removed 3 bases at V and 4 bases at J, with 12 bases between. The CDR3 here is CSVDRGSSTEAFF. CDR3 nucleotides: TGCAGCGTTGATAGGGGGTCGTCCACTGAAGCTTTCTTT. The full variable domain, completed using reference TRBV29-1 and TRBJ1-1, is SAVISQKPSRDICQRGTSLTIQCQVDSQVTMMFWYRQQPGQSLTLIATANQGSEATYESGFVIDKFPISRPNLTFSTLTVSNMSPEDSSIYLCSVDRGSSTEAFFGQGTRLTVV.